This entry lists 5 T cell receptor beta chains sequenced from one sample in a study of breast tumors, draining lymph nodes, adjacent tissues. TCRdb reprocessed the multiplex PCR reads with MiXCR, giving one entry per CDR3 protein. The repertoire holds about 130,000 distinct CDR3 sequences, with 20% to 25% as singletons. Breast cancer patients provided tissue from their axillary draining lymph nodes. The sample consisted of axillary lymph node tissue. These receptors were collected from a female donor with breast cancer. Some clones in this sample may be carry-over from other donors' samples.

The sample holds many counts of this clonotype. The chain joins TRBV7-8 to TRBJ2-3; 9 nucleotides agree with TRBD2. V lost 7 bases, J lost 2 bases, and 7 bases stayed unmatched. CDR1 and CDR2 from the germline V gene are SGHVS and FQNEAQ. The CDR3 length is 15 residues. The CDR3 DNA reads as TGTGCCAGCACTAGACTAGCGGAATTCACAGATACGCAGTATTTT. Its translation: CASTRLAEFTDTQYF.

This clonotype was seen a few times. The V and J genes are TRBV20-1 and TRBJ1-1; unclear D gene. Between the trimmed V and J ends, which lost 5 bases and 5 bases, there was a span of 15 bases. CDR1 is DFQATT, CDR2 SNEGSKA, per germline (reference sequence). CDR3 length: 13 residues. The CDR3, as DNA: TGCAGTGCTTATGACATAGGTAAAACTGAAGCTTTCTTT. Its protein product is CSAYDIGKTEAFF.

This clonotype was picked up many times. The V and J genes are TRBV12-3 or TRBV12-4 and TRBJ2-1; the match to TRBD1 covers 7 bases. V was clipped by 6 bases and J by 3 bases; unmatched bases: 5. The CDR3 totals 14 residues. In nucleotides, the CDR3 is TGTGCCAGCAGCAACAGGGGATACTACAATGAGCAGTTCTTC. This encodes CASSNRGYYNEQFF.

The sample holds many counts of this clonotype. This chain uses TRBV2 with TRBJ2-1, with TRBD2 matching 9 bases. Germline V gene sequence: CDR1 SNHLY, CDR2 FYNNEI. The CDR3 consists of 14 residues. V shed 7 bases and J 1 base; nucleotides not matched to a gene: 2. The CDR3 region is CASTLAGSYNEQFF. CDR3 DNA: TGTGCCAGCACCCTAGCGGGGTCCTACAATGAGCAGTTCTTC.

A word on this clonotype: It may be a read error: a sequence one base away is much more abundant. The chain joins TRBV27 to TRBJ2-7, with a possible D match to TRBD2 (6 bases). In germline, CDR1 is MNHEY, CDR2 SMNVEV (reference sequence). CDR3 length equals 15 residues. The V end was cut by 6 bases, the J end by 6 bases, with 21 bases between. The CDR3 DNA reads TGTGCCAGCAGCTCCGGGGCTAGCGCTACCTGCGAGCAGTACTTC. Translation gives CASSSGASATCEQYF.